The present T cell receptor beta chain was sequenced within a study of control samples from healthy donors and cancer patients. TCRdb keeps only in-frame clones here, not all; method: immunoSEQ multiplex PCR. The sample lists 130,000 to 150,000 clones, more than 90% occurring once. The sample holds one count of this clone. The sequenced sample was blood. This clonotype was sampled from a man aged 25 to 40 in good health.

DNA of the CDR3: TGTGCCAGCAGTTCTTCCGGATATGGCTACACCTTC. Its protein product is CASSSSGYGYTF. The V call is TRBV12-3 or TRBV12-4, the J call TRBJ1-2; D gene uncertain. The V end lost 4 bases, the J end lost 5 bases, and 8 bases lay between the germline ends. The CDR3 length is 12 residues.